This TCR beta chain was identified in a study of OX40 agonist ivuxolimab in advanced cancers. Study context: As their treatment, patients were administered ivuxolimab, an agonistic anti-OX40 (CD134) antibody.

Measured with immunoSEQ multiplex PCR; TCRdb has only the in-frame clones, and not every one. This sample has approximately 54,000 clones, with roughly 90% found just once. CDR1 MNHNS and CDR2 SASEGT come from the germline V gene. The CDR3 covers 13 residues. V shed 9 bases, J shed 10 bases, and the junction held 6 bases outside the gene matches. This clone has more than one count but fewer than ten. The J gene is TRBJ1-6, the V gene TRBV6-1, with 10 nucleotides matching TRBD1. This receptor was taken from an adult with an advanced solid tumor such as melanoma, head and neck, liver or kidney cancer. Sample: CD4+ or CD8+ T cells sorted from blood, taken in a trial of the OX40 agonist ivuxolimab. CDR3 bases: TGTGCCAGTAACGACAGGGGGCAATCACCCCTCCACTTT. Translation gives CASNDRGQSPLHF.